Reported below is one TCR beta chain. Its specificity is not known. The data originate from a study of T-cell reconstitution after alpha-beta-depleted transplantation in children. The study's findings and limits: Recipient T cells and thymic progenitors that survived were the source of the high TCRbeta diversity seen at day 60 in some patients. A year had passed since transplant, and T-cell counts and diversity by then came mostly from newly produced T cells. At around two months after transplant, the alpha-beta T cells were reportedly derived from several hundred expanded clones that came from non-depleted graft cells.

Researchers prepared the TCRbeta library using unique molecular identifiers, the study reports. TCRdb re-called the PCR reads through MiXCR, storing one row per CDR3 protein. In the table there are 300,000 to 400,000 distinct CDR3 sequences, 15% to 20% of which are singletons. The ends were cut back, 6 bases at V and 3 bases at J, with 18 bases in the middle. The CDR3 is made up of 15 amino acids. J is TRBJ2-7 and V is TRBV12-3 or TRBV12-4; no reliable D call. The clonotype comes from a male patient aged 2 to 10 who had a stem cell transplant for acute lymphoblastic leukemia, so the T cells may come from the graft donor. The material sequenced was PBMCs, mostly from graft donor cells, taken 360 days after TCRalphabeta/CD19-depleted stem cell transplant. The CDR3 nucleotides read TGTGCCAGCAGCTCCACTAACACCCCCCACTACGAGCAGTACTTC. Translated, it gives CASSSTNTPHYEQYF.